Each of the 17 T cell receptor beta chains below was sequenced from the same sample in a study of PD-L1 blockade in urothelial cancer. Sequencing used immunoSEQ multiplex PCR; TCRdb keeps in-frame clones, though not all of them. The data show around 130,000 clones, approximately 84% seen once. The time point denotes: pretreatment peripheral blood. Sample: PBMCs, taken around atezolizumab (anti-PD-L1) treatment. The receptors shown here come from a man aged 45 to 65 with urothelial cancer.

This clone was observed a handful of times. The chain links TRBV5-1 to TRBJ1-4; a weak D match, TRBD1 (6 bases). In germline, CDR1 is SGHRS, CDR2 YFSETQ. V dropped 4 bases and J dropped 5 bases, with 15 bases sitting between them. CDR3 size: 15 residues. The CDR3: CASSLPDSANEKLFF. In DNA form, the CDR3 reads TGCGCCAGCAGCCTCCCGGACAGTGCGAATGAAAAACTGTTTTTT. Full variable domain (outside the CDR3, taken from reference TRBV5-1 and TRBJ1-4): KAGVTQTPRYLIKTRGQQVTLSCSPISGHRSVSWYQQTPGQGLQFLFEYFSETQRNKGNFPGRFSGRQFSNSRSEMNVSTLELGDSALYLCASSLPDSANEKLFFGSGTQLSVL.

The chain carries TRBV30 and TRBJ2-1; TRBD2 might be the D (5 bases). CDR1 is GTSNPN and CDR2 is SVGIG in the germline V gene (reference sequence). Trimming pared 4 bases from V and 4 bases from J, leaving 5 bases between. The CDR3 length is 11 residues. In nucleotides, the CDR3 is TGTGCCTGGACGGGGTACAATGAGCAGTTCTTC. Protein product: CAWTGYNEQFF.

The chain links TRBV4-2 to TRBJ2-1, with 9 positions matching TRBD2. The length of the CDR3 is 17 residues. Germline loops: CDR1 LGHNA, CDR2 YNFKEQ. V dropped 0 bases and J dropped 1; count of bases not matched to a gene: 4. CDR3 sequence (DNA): TGTGCCAGCAGCCAAGAGCTCAGCGGGAGGTCCTACAATGAGCAGTTCTTC. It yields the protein CASSQELSGRSYNEQFF.

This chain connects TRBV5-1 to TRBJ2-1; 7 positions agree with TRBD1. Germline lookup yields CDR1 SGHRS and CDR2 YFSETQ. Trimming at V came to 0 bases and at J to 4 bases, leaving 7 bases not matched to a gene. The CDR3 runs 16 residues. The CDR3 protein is CASSLVGTASYNEQFF. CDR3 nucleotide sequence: TGCGCCAGCAGCTTGGTTGGGACAGCAAGTTACAATGAGCAGTTCTTC.

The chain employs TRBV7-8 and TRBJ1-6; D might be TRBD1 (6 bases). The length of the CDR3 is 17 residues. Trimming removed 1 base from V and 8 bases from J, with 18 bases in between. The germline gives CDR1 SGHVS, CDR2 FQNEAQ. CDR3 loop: CASSLVPGQPMDSPLHF. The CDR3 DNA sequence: TGTGCCAGCAGCTTAGTTCCCGGACAGCCAATGGATTCACCCCTCCACTTT. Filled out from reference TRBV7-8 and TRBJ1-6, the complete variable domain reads GAGVSQSPRYKVAKRGQDVALRCDPISGHVSLFWYQQALGQGPEFLTYFQNEAQLDKSGLPSDRFFAERPEGSVSTLKIQRTQQEDSAVYLCASSLVPGQPMDSPLHFGNGTRLTVT.

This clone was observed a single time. In nucleotides, the CDR3 is TGTGCCAGCAGTTTACCAGGGGGCGGTGCAACTAATGAAAAACTGTTTTTT. Translation gives CASSLPGGGATNEKLFF. This chain links TRBV28 with TRBJ1-4, with 8 bases aligning to TRBD1. V shed 2 bases, J shed 0 bases, and the junction held 5 bases outside the gene matches. This CDR3 has 17 amino acids. Germline values: CDR1 MDHEN, CDR2 SYDVKM. Drawing the rest from reference TRBV28 and TRBJ1-4, the complete variable domain is DVKVTQSSRYLVKRTGEKVFLECVQDMDHENMFWYRQDPGLGLRLIYFSYDVKMKEKGDIPEGYSVSREKKERFSLILESASTNQTSMYLCASSLPGGGATNEKLFFGSGTQLSVL.

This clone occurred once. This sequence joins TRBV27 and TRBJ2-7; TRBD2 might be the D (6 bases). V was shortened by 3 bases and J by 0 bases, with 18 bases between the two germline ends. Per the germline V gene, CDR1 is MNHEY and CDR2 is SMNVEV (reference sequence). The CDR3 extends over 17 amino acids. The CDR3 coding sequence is TGTGCCAGCAGTTTTACGGGACTCTCAATTACCTCCTACGAGCAGTACTTC. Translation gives CASSFTGLSITSYEQYF.

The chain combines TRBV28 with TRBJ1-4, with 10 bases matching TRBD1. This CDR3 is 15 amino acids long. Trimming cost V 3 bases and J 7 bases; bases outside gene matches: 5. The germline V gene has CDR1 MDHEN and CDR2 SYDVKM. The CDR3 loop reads CASSFPTGGTEKLFF. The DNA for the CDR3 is TGTGCCAGCAGTTTTCCGACAGGGGGCACTGAAAAACTGTTTTTT.

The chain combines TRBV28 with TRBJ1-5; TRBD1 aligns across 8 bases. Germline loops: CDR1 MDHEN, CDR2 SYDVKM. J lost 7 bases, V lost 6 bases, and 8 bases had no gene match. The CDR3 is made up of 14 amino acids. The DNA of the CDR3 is TGTGCCAGCAGGGTACAGGGGGGGCACCAGCCCCAGCATTTT. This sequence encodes CASRVQGGHQPQHF. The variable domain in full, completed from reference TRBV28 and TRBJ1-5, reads DVKVTQSSRYLVKRTGEKVFLECVQDMDHENMFWYRQDPGLGLRLIYFSYDVKMKEKGDIPEGYSVSREKKERFSLILESASTNQTSMYLCASRVQGGHQPQHFGDGTRLSIL.

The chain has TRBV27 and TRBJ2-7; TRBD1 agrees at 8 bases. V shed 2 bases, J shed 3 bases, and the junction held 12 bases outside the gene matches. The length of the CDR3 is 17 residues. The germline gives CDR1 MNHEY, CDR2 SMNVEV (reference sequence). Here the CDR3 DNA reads TGTGCCAGCAGTTTAGCCCCCCCCCACAGGGGGTTCTACGAGCAGTACTTC. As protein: CASSLAPPHRGFYEQYF.

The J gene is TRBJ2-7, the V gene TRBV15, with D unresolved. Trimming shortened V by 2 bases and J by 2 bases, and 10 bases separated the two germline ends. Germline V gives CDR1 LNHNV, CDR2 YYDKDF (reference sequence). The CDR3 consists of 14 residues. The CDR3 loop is CATSRKAPAYEQYF. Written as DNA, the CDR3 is TGTGCCACCAGCAGAAAAGCGCCAGCCTACGAGCAGTACTTC. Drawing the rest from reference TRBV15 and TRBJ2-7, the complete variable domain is DAMVIQNPRYQVTQFGKPVTLSCSQTLNHNVMYWYQQKSSQAPKLLFHYYDKDFNNEADTPDNFQSRRPNTSFCFLDIRSPGLGDTAMYLCATSRKAPAYEQYFGPGTRLTVT.

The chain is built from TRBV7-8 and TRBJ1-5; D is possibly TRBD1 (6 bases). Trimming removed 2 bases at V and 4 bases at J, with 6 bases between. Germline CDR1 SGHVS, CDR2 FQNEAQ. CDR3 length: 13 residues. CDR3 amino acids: CASSLQGNQPQHF. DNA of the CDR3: TGTGCCAGCAGCTTACAGGGGAATCAGCCCCAGCATTTT.

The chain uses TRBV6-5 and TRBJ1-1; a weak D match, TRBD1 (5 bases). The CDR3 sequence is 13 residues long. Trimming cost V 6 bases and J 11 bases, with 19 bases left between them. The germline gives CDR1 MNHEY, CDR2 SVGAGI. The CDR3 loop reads CASSQVAGGSAFF. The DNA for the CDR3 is TGTGCCAGCAGCCAGGTCGCGGGGGGGTCGGCTTTCTTT.

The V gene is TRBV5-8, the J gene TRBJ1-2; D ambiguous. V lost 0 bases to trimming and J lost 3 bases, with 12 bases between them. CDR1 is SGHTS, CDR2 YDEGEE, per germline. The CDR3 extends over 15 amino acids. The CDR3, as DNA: TGTGCCAGCAGCTTGGACATTAGGCGGGACTATGGCTACACCTTC. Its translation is CASSLDIRRDYGYTF.

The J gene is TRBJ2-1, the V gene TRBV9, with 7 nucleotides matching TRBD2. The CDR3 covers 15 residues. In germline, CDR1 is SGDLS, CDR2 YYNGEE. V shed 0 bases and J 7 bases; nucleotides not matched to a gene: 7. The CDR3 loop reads CASSVARGSRNEQFF. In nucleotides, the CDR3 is TGTGCCAGCAGCGTAGCTCGCGGGAGCAGGAATGAGCAGTTCTTC.

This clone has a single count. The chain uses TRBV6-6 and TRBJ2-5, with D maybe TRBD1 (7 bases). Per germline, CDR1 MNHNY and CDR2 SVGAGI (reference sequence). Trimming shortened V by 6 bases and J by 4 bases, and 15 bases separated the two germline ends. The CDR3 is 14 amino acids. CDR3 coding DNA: TGTGCCAGCAGAGATACTCAGGGGGGAGAGACCCAGTACTTC. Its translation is CASRDTQGGETQYF.

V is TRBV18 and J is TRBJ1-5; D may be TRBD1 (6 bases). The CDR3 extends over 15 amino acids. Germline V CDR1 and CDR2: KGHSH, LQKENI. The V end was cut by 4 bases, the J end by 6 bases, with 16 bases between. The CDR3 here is CASSRGRGTGQPQHF. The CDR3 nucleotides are TGTGCCAGCTCACGGGGCAGGGGTACAGGTCAGCCCCAGCATTTT. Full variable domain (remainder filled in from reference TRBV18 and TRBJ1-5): NAGVMQNPRHLVRRRGQEARLRCSPMKGHSHVYWYRQLPEEGLKFMVYLQKENIIDESGMPKERFSAEFPKEGPSILRIQQVVRGDSAAYFCASSRGRGTGQPQHFGDGTRLSIL.